This passage covers 19 T cell receptor beta chains from one sample sequenced in a study of cytomegalovirus exposure and HLA in healthy donors. 60 Vbeta and 13 Jbeta primers were used in PCR. The data were produced by immunoSEQ multiplex PCR, yet TCRdb's version contains in-frame clones alone and is incomplete. The data hold approximately 150,000 clones, with roughly four fifths observed a single time. Sequenced: PBMCs. These receptors all come from a man aged 60-69 years in good health and CMV-seronegative.

The gene calls are TRBV5-4 and TRBJ2-1; TRBD2 aligns across 10 bases. Trimming at V came to 4 bases and at J to 8 bases, leaving 15 bases not matched to a gene. This CDR3 is built from 17 residues. CDR1 and CDR2 from the germline V gene are SGHNT and YYREEE (reference sequence). CDR3 in amino acids: CASSTRTSGGPEHEQFF. The CDR3 nucleotides read TGTGCCAGCAGCACGCGGACTAGCGGAGGCCCTGAGCATGAGCAGTTCTTC. Supplemented by reference TRBV5-4 and TRBJ2-1, the full variable domain reads ETGVTQSPTHLIKTRGQQVTLRCSSQSGHNTVSWYQQALGQGPQFIFQYYREEENGRGNFPPRFSGLQFPNYSSELNVNALELDDSALYLCASSTRTSGGPEHEQFFGPGTRLTVL.

This clone turned up a few times. One junction end disagrees with the germline gene, perhaps due to a read error. The chain is built from TRBV13 and TRBJ2-5; 9 nucleotides line up with TRBD2. The CDR3 extends over 16 amino acids. Germline CDR1 reads PRHDT; CDR2 reads FYEKMQ (reference sequence). CDR3 residues: CASNGGAGGTQEPQYF. In DNA form, the CDR3 reads TGTGCCAGCAACGGGGGAGCGGGGGGAACTCAAGAGCCCCAGTACTTC.

V and J are TRBV9 and TRBJ1-5; 7 bases map to TRBD1. Per germline, CDR1 SGDLS and CDR2 YYNGEE. The V and J ends lost 2 bases and 7 bases, in that order; junction bases with no gene match: 6. CDR3 length equals 14 residues. The CDR3 nucleotides are TGTGCCAGCAGCGTCGACTACAGGGGCCAGCCCCAGCATTTT. Protein: CASSVDYRGQPQHF.

The chain links TRBV21-1 to TRBJ1-2; the D call TRBD1 from the table was never checked on the DNA. TRBV21-1 is labeled a pseudogene. CDR3 length: 15 residues. CDR3 residues: CVSSGRDRLWGGYTF. The CDR3 DNA follows: TGTGTCAGCAGCGGAAGGGACAGGCTCTGGGGTGGCTACACCTTC.

Note on this clone: An end of the junction differs from the germline gene, which may be a read error. The same CDR3 can be traced to other DNA sequences in this sample. The gene calls are TRBV7-8 and TRBJ1-6; D gene ambiguous. The germline V gene encodes CDR1 SGHVS and CDR2 FQNEAQ. This CDR3 is built from 15 residues. Here the CDR3 reads CASSLERDIYSPLHF. The CDR3 DNA reads as TGTGCCAGCAGCTTAGAGCGGGATATCTATTCACCCCTCCATTTT.

This chain links TRBV7-2 with TRBJ2-7; 10 nucleotides agree with TRBD2. The germline CDR1 and CDR2 sequences are SGHTA and FQGNSA. There are 18 residues in the CDR3. The V and J ends lost 1 base and 3 bases, in that order; junction bases with no gene match: 12. The chain's CDR3 is CASSLGRLAGDYGYEQYF. The CDR3 coding sequence is TGTGCCAGCAGCTTAGGTCGTCTAGCGGGAGATTACGGCTACGAGCAGTACTTC.

The V gene is TRBV19, the J gene TRBJ2-3; weak D call: TRBD2 (5 bases). The germline CDR1 and CDR2 sequences are LNHDA and SQIVND (reference sequence). Trimming removed 7 bases at V and 4 bases at J, with 15 bases between. The CDR3 length is 14 residues. Written as DNA, the CDR3 is TGTGCCAGTATGAGGGCTCAGGTAGCAGATACGCAGTATTTT. It specifies CASMRAQVADTQYF.

This clone was counted between two and nine times. The CDR3 coding sequence is TGCGCCAGCAGCTTGGAGGGGGGGGCGGCGGGGGACGAGCAGTACTTC. Residues: CASSLEGGAAGDEQYF. V usage is TRBV5-1 and J usage is TRBJ2-7, with TRBD2 as a possible D gene (7 bases). Germline V gene lookup returns CDR1 SGHRS and CDR2 YFSETQ. Trimming removed 0 bases from V and 5 bases from J, with 18 bases in between. The CDR3 has 16 amino acids.

The chain combines TRBV2 with TRBJ1-5, with a possible D match to TRBD1 (5 bases). V was shortened by 6 bases and J by 2 bases, with 14 bases between the two germline ends. The CDR3 is made up of 15 amino acids. Germline V lookup: CDR1 SNHLY, CDR2 FYNNEI. Written as DNA, the CDR3 is TGTGCCAGCAGCTCCGGGGGGATCGGCAATCAGCCCCAGCATTTT. Amino acids: CASSSGGIGNQPQHF.

This clone showed up just a few times. The gene calls are TRBV7-3 and TRBJ1-2; TRBD1 matches at 7 bases. Germline V lookup: CDR1 SGHTA, CDR2 FQGTGA. CDR3 length equals 13 residues. With 5 bases clipped from V and 2 bases from J, the junction kept 2 bases outside the gene matches. CDR3 nucleotide sequence: TGTGCCAGCAGCCGGGACAGAAACTATGGCTACACCTTC. Residues: CASSRDRNYGYTF.

The chain employs TRBV5-1 and TRBJ1-4; the D gene is possibly TRBD1 (5 bases). The CDR3 extends over 16 amino acids. Germline assignment: CDR1 SGHRS and CDR2 YFSETQ. V lost 1 base to trimming and J lost 6 bases, with 16 bases between them. DNA of the CDR3: TGCGCCAGCAGCTTGCTGTCCCCGGGGGATGATGAAAAACTGTTTTTT. This codes for CASSLLSPGDDEKLFF. Looking up the rest from reference TRBV5-1 and TRBJ1-4 gives the full variable domain: KAGVTQTPRYLIKTRGQQVTLSCSPISGHRSVSWYQQTPGQGLQFLFEYFSETQRNKGNFPGRFSGRQFSNSRSEMNVSTLELGDSALYLCASSLLSPGDDEKLFFGSGTQLSVL.

This chain connects TRBV7-3 to TRBJ2-1; 8 nucleotides agree with TRBD1. The CDR3 has 14 residues. Trimming cost V 3 bases and J 4 bases; bases outside gene matches: 2. Germline CDR1 is SGHTA and CDR2 is FQGTGA. CDR3 nucleotide sequence: TGTGCCAGCAGCTTGGGGGACAGGTACAATGAGCAGTTCTTC. Protein: CASSLGDRYNEQFF. The complete variable domain, with remaining parts taken from reference TRBV7-3 and TRBJ2-1, reads GAGVSQTPSNKVTEKGKYVELRCDPISGHTALYWYRQSLGQGPEFLIYFQGTGAADDSGLPNDRFFAVRPEGSVSTLKIQRTERGDSAVYLCASSLGDRYNEQFFGPGTRLTVL.

This clone was detected a few times. The chain recombines TRBV7-8 with TRBJ1-5, with 7 bases identical to TRBD1. Per the germline V gene, CDR1 is SGHVS and CDR2 is FQNEAQ. The CDR3 loop spans 14 amino acids. J lost 6 bases, V lost 5 bases, and 7 bases had no gene match. CDR3 bases: TGTGCCAGCAGCGCCGGGACAGCTCCTCAGCCCCAGCATTTT. It is translated as CASSAGTAPQPQHF.

This clone occurred a few times. The gene calls are TRBV27 and TRBJ1-4; tentatively, D is TRBD1 (6 bases). CDR1 is MNHEY and CDR2 is SMNVEV in the germline V gene (reference sequence). Trimming stripped 6 bases from V and 2 bases from J, with 13 bases between. CDR3 length equals 15 residues. The CDR3 spells CASSPYRATNEKLFF. CDR3 DNA sequence: TGTGCCAGCAGCCCCTACAGGGCTACTAATGAAAAACTGTTTTTT.

This chain joins TRBV5-1 and TRBJ2-3; D is perhaps TRBD1 (6 bases). Germline CDR1 SGHRS, CDR2 YFSETQ. The ends were cut back, 0 bases at V and 0 bases at J, with 29 bases in the middle. CDR3 length: 22 residues. The CDR3 is CASSLAGPDRGRLDSSTDTQYF. The CDR3 coding sequence is TGCGCCAGCAGCTTGGCTGGCCCTGACCGTGGTCGCTTGGACAGTAGCACAGATACGCAGTATTTT.

V and J are TRBV12-1 and TRBJ2-7; the D call TRBD2 from the table was never checked on the DNA. TRBV12-1 is recorded as a pseudogene. This CDR3 region has 15 residues. The CDR3 DNA reads as TGTGCCAGCAGCTTTTCCCCCTCTTTTTTCGGCGAGCAGTACTTC. It specifies CASSFSPSFFGEQYF.

The chain employs TRBV21-1 and TRBJ2-5; the tabulated D call, TRBD2, remains unverified against the DNA. TRBV21-1 represents a pseudogene. The CDR3 length is 15 residues. The CDR3 nucleotides read TGTGCCAGCAGCCCTAGCGGGAGGGCCAGGGAGACCCAGTACTTC. Encoded protein: CASSPSGRARETQYF.

V and J are TRBV7-2 and TRBJ1-6, with TRBD1 matching over 7 bases. The germline gives CDR1 SGHTA, CDR2 FQGNSA. V lost 6 bases to trimming and J lost 10 bases; unmatched junction nucleotides: 9. The CDR3 has 14 amino acids. The CDR3 is CASSSAGGGSPLHF. CDR3 nucleotides: TGTGCCAGCAGTTCGGCAGGGGGTGGCTCACCCCTCCACTTT. Using reference TRBV7-2 and TRBJ1-6 for the parts outside the CDR3, the full variable domain is GAGVSQSPSNKVTEKGKDVELRCDPISGHTALYWYRQSLGQGLEFLIYFQGNSAPDKSGLPSDRFSAERTGGSVSTLTIQRTQQEDSAVYLCASSSAGGGSPLHFGNGTRLTVT.

This sequence joins TRBV7-6 and TRBJ2-2; D is perhaps TRBD1 (6 bases). Germline CDR1 reads SGHVS; CDR2 reads FNYEAQ. Trimming shortened V by 5 bases and J by 0 bases, and 13 bases separated the two germline ends. The CDR3 spans 16 residues. CDR3 DNA sequence: TGTGCCAGCAGCCCCCTTACAGGGCCGAACACCGGGGAGCTGTTTTTT. This gives the protein CASSPLTGPNTGELFF.